Included here is one T cell receptor beta chain sequence, with context. Its target is unknown. The source of the sample is a study of early T cells in non-severe SARS-CoV-2 infection. Study overall: Sequenced bulk RNA came from whole blood that was unsorted, and chains were unpaired.

Trimming took 5 bases from V and 7 from J, leaving 17 bases between them. There are 14 residues in the CDR3. The germline V gene encodes CDR1 MNHNS and CDR2 SASEGT. Overall study findings and caveats: Private and CD4 specificities were missed by VDJdb matching, skewed to anti-spike CD8.

Each cDNA molecule carried a unique molecular identifier. TCRdb reanalysed the 5' RACE reads using MiXCR and keeps one entry per CDR3 protein. Of around 86,000 distinct CDR3 sequences listed, roughly 15% are singletons. The TCR originated in an adult who was a healthcare worker with PCR-confirmed SARS-CoV-2 infection or an uninfected control (not recorded which). Sequencing input: whole blood. The rearrangement joins TRBV6-1 to TRBJ1-2; no definite D call. The CDR3 is CASSMEGGTRGYTF. CDR3 DNA sequence: TGTGCCAGCAGTATGGAGGGAGGAACGCGTGGCTACACCTTC.